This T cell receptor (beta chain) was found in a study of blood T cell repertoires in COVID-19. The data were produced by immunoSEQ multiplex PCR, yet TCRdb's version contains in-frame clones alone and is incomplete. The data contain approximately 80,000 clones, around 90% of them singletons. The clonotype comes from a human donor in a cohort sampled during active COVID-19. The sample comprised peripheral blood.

CDR3 nucleotides: TGCGCCAGCAGCCCGACTAGCGACGCCTACAATGAGCAGTTCTTC. The encoded protein is CASSPTSDAYNEQFF. The chain has TRBV5-1 and TRBJ2-1; 8 nucleotides agree with TRBD2. The CDR3 contains 15 residues. In germline, CDR1 is SGHRS, CDR2 YFSETQ. V lost 4 bases and J lost 2; bases outside the gene matches: 5.